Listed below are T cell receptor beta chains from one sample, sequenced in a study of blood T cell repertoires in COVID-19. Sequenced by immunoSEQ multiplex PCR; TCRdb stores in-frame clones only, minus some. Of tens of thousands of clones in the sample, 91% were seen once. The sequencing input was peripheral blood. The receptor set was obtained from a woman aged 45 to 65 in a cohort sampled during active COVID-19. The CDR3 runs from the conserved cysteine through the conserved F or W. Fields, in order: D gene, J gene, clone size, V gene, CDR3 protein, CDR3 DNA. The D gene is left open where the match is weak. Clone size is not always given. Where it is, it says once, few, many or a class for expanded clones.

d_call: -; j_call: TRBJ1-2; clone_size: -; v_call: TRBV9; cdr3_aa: CASSVEGQGYYGYTF; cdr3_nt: TGTGCCAGCAGCGTAGAAGGTCAGGGGTACTATGGCTACACCTTC
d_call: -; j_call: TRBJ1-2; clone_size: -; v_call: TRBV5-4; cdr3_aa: CASSAGRTNYGYTF; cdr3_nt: TGTGCCAGCAGCGCGGGACGGACCAACTATGGCTACACCTTC
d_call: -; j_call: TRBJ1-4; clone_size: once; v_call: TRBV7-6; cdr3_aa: CASSRLPPTRVATNEKLFF; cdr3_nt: TGTGCCAGCAGCAGATTGCCCCCAACCCGAGTCGCAACTAATGAAAAACTGTTTTTT
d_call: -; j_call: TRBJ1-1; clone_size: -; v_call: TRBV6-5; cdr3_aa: CASSLRLGNTEAFF; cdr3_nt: TGTGCCAGCAGTCTTCGACTGGGGAACACTGAAGCTTTCTTT
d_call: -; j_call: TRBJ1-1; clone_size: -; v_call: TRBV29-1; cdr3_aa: CSVATGKAFF; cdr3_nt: TGCAGCGTGGCCACAGGGAAAGCTTTCTTT
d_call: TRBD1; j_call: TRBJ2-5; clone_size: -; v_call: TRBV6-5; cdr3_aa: CASSYSVTGFQETQYF; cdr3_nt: TGTGCCAGCAGTTACTCCGTGACAGGGTTTCAGGAGACCCAGTACTTC
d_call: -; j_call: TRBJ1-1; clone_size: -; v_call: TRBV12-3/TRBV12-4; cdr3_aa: CAISWGLGTEAFF; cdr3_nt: TGTGCCATCTCTTGGGGGCTAGGGACTGAAGCTTTCTTT
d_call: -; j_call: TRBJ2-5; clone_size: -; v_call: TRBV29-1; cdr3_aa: CSAGEETQYF; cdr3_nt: TGCAGCGCAGGGGAAGAGACCCAGTACTTC
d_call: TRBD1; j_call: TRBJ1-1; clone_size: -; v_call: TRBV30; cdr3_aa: CAWSRDRVLLNTEAFF; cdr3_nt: TGTGCCTGGAGTCGCGACAGGGTCCTCTTGAACACTGAAGCTTTCTTT
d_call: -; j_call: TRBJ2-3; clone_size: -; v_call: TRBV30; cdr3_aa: CAWSQQSTDTQYF; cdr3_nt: TGTGCCTGGAGCCAACAGAGCACAGATACGCAGTATTTT
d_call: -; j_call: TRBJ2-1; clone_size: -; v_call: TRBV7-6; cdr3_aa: CASSLAPYDSSNEQFF; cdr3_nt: TGTGCCAGCAGCTTAGCGCCGTACGATAGTTCCAATGAGCAGTTCTTC
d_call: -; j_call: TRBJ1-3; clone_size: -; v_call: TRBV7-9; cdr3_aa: CASSLRTLGNTIYF; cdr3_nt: TGTGCCAGCAGCTTGAGGACTCTCGGAAACACCATATATTTT
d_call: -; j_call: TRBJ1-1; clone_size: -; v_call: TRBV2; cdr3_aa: CASIGTALNTEAFF; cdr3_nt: TGTGCCAGCATCGGAACAGCACTCAACACTGAAGCTTTCTTT
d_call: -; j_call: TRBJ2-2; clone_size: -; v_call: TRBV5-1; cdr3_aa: CASSGGPGGNTGELFF; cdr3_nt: TGCGCCAGCAGCGGGGGCCCGGGGGGGAACACCGGGGAGCTGTTTTTT
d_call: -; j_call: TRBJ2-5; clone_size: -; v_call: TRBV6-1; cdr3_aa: CASSDPSKSKETQYF; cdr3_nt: TGTGCCAGCAGTGACCCCTCTAAAAGTAAAGAGACCCAGTACTTC
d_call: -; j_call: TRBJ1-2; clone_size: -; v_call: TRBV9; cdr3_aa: CASSVGGDSPYGYTF; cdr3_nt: TGTGCCAGCAGCGTAGGAGGGGACTCTCCCTATGGCTACACCTTC
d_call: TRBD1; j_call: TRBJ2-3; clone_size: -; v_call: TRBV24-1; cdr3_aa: CATSDTGQGTDTQYF; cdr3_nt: TGTGCCACCAGTGATACAGGACAGGGAACAGATACGCAGTATTTT